A single sample is the source of the 12 T cell receptor beta chains below, sequenced in a study of blood T cell repertoires in COVID-19 (dated by TCRdb to 2020 to 2021). Library construction relied on the immunoSEQ multiplex PCR assay. TCRdb stores this immuneACCESS table with in-frame sequences only. Part of the clones is absent; in the studies checked, under half of the shortfall reflects unresolved V genes, and no reason is known for the rest. Counted in this sample were a few hundred thousand clones; approximately 81% of them appeared once. Together, the top ten hold roughly a tenth of the sample. What was sequenced was peripheral blood. These receptors all come from a woman older than 75 with COVID-19, enrolled during active disease.

The rearrangement joins TRBV23-1 to TRBJ1-1; 8 bases are shared with TRBD1. TRBV23-1 is given ORF status, its function remaining uncertain. Trimming took 4 bases from V and 5 from J; bases not matched to a gene: 12. The CDR3 runs to 16 residues. CDR3 bases: TGCGCCAGCAGTCCCCCGGGCGGGACAGGCGGAACTGAAGCTTTCTTT. This gives the protein CASSPPGGTGGTEAFF.

The chain employs TRBV5-1 and TRBJ1-1, with D tentatively TRBD1 (6 bases). The CDR3 covers 14 residues. Germline V gene data show CDR1 as SGHRS and CDR2 as YFSETQ. V was trimmed by 4 bases and J by 1 base, leaving 11 bases between them. The DNA of the CDR3 is TGCGCCAGCAGCCAACAACAGGGGAACACTGAAGCTTTCTTT. Translated, it gives CASSQQQGNTEAFF.

The genes are TRBV7-9 and TRBJ2-2; D gene ambiguous. V lost 5 bases to trimming and J lost 6 bases, with 7 bases between them. Per germline, CDR1 SEHNR and CDR2 FQNEAQ (reference sequence). The CDR3 sequence is 12 residues long. In DNA form, the CDR3 reads TGTGCCAGCAGCCACGGAGCCGGGGAGCTGTTTTTT. Its protein is CASSHGAGELFF.

This rearrangement joins TRBV29-1 to TRBJ1-5; 8 bases map to TRBD1. Germline V gives CDR1 SQVTM, CDR2 ANQGSEA. The CDR3 runs 14 residues. The V segment lost 1 base and the J segment 7 bases; nucleotides outside the gene matches: 6. CDR3 in DNA: TGCAGCGTTGAAGTGTCAGGGGGCGGCCAGCCCCAGCATTTT. It yields the protein CSVEVSGGGQPQHF.

Turning to this clone: Its ends do not fully match the called genes, so a read error is possible. The chain employs TRBV7-9 and TRBJ1-1; no reliable D call. The CDR3 is 12 residues long. CDR1 and CDR2 (germline): SEHNR, FQNEAQ (reference sequence). The CDR3 region has the DNA TGTGCCAGCAGTCCAGTGGGAGCGACCGCGAGGTTT. It translates to CASSPVGATARF.

V and J are TRBV13 and TRBJ1-4; 7 bases line up with TRBD1. With V trimmed by 3 bases and J by 7 bases, 5 bases remained unmatched. The CDR3 sequence is 14 residues long. In germline, CDR1 is PRHDT, CDR2 FYEKMQ (reference sequence). CDR3 residues: CASSFRQGTEKLFF. DNA for the CDR3: TGTGCCAGCAGCTTCCGACAGGGAACTGAAAAACTGTTTTTT.

The count of this clone is one. The gene calls are TRBV7-2 and TRBJ2-3; D might be TRBD1 (5 bases). Trimming removed 3 bases at V and 1 base at J, with 11 bases between. Germline V lookup: CDR1 SGHTA, CDR2 FQGNSA. This CDR3 spans 15 amino acids. The DNA for the CDR3 is TGTGCCAGCAGCTTCAGGGTGGTAGGCACAGATACGCAGTATTTT. It codes for CASSFRVVGTDTQYF.

The chain uses TRBV3-1 (or the pseudogene TRBV3-2) and TRBJ1-1; 9 positions agree with TRBD1. CDR3 size: 14 residues. The germline gives CDR1 LGHDT, CDR2 YNNKEL (reference sequence). V dropped 4 bases and J dropped 2; count of bases not matched to a gene: 2. The CDR3 reads CASSRTGANTEAFF. The DNA of the CDR3 is TGTGCCAGCAGCCGGACAGGGGCAAACACTGAAGCTTTCTTT.

The chain is built from TRBV18 and TRBJ1-1; TRBD1 might be the D (5 bases). The CDR3 contains 15 residues. Looked up from germline, CDR1 is KGHSH and CDR2 is LQKENI. V was pared by 3 bases and J by 4 bases, with 15 bases between. The CDR3 loop reads CASSPPSGRGTEAFF. The CDR3 nucleotides are TGTGCCAGCTCACCCCCCTCGGGGCGGGGCACTGAAGCTTTCTTT.

The V gene is TRBV21-1, the J gene TRBJ2-7; TRBD1 reflects the table's D call only, with no check against the DNA. TRBV21-1 has pseudogene status. This CDR3 has 13 amino acids. CDR3 in amino acids: CASSKFGLLEQYV. The CDR3 DNA is TGTGCCAGCAGCAAGTTTGGGCTGCTCGAGCAGTACGTC.

This clone occurred a few times. CDR3 coding DNA: TGTGCCAGCATCCCAGGGGCTGGCTACGAGCAGTACTTC. This sequence encodes CASIPGAGYEQYF. The rearrangement uses TRBV28 and TRBJ2-7; TRBD1 is a possible D gene (6 bases). This CDR3 comprises 13 residues. Trimming left V 7 bases short and J 3 bases short, with 13 bases between. The germline V gene encodes CDR1 MDHEN and CDR2 SYDVKM.

This clone was detected a few times. The chain couples TRBV5-4 to TRBJ1-3, with 9 bases lining up with TRBD1. This CDR3 has 14 residues. Germline CDR1 and CDR2: SGHNT and YYREEE (reference sequence). The ends lost 4 bases at V and 2 bases at J; junction bases unmatched: 1. The CDR3 DNA reads as TGTGCCAGCAGCCGGGACAGGGCTGGAAACACCATATATTTT. This codes for CASSRDRAGNTIYF.